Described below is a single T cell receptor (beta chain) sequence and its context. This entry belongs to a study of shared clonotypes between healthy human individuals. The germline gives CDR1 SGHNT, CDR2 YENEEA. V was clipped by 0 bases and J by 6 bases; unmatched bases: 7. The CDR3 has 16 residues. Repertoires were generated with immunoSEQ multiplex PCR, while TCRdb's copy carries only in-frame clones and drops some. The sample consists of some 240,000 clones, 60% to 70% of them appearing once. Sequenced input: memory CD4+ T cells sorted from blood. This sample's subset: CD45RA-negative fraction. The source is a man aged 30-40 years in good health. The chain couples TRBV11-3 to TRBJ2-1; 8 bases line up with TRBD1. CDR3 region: CASSLDPTGGRNEQFF. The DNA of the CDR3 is TGTGCCAGCAGCTTAGATCCCACAGGGGGACGCAATGAGCAGTTCTTC.